This T cell receptor beta chain came from a study of cytomegalovirus exposure and HLA in healthy donors. The PCR was carried out with 60 Vbeta primers and 13 Jbeta primers. Generated by immunoSEQ multiplex PCR, the TCRdb table keeps only in-frame clones and is missing some. Of around 130,000 clones in the sample, more than 80% were seen once. The CDR3 covers 15 residues. Germline assignment: CDR1 MDHEN and CDR2 SYDVKM. After removal of 4 bases from V and 2 bases from J, the junction contained 1 base not matched to a gene. The sample taken for sequencing was PBMCs. The V call is TRBV28, the J call TRBJ2-1, with 11 bases matching TRBD2. The sequence was obtained from a woman in her 30s in good health and CMV-seropositive. CDR3 protein: CASSSTSGAYNEQFF. The CDR3, as DNA: TGTGCCAGCAGTTCGACTAGCGGGGCCTACAATGAGCAGTTCTTC.